The 26 T cell receptor beta chains given below trace back to one sample, sequenced in a study of post-analysis software for immune sequencing data. Study-wide results and limits: Four or five TRBV segments (TRBV5-6, TRBV5-1 and TRBV20-1 among them) occurred more frequently in patients than in controls.

For these receptors, no antigen is known. Unique molecular identifiers were present in the TCR beta cDNA libraries. TCRdb re-called the PCR reads with MiXCR, one entry per CDR3 protein. Of 750,000 to 950,000 distinct CDR3 sequences listed, 46% were seen once; the top ten hold roughly 4.5%. Sequencing was carried out using blood. Every receptor here comes from a girl between 10 and 17 years old with multiple sclerosis.

CDR3 nucleotide sequence: TGTGCCAGCAGCCAAGAGGGGGCGGAAGGAGCCTACGAGCAGTACTTC. Translated, it gives CASSQEGAEGAYEQYF. The chain combines TRBV4-2 with TRBJ2-7; tentatively, D is TRBD1 (6 bases). Germline lookup yields CDR1 LGHNA and CDR2 YNFKEQ. This CDR3 is 16 amino acids long. Trimming cost V 0 bases and J 2 bases, with 14 bases left between them.

This clonotype was counted many times. This chain connects TRBV27 to TRBJ2-7, with a tentative D call TRBD2 (5 bases). The V end was cut by 3 bases, the J end by 5 bases, with 11 bases between. CDR1 MNHEY and CDR2 SMNVEV come from the germline V gene (reference sequence). The CDR3 has 13 residues. CDR3 bases: TGTGCCAGCAGTTTTCGGTCGGGGAACGAGCAGTACTTC. Amino acids: CASSFRSGNEQYF.

This clonotype was counted only a few times. V gene TRBV20-1 combines with J gene TRBJ2-7; TRBD2 aligns across 7 bases. CDR3 size: 15 residues. V lost 1 base, J lost 3 bases, and 9 bases stayed unmatched. Germline CDR1 is DFQATT and CDR2 is SNEGSKA (reference sequence). CDR3 region: CSARVWGRDYYEQYF. The CDR3 DNA reads TGCAGTGCTAGAGTGTGGGGGAGGGACTACTACGAGCAGTACTTC.

There are a few counts of this clonotype. The rearrangement links TRBV7-8 to TRBJ2-3, with D uncertain. This CDR3 is 12 amino acids long. Germline CDR1 reads SGHVS; CDR2 reads FQNEAQ. Trimming stripped 5 bases from V and 2 bases from J, with 5 bases between. CDR3 coding DNA: TGTGCCAGCAGCATAACCACAGATACGCAGTATTTT. Translation: CASSITTDTQYF.

The chain carries TRBV6-1 and TRBJ2-2, with 9 bases matching TRBD2. The CDR3 consists of 14 residues. Trimming took 11 bases from V and 3 from J; bases not matched to a gene: 7. Germline V gene data show CDR1 as MNHNS and CDR2 as SASEGT. CDR3 in DNA: TGTGCCGTGGACGTAGCGGGAGACACCGGGGAGCTGTTTTTT. It is translated as CAVDVAGDTGELFF.

The chain uses TRBV20-1 and TRBJ2-4; TRBD2 matches 8 bases. The closer fit of TRBJ2-7 to the DNA end suggests the J call may be wrong. From germline, CDR1 is DFQATT and CDR2 SNEGSKA (reference sequence). The CDR3 runs 15 residues. The DNA for the CDR3 is TGCAGTGCCCGAAGGTGGGGTAGCGGGAATTACGAGCAGTACTTC. Amino acid sequence: CSARRWGSGNYEQYF.

The CDR3 sequence is CASSADRVNTEAFF. The DNA of the CDR3 is TGTGCCAGCAGTGCTGACAGAGTGAACACTGAAGCTTTCTTT. V is TRBV9 and J is TRBJ1-1; tentative D call: TRBD1 (5 bases). V dropped 5 bases and J dropped 0 bases, with 11 bases sitting between them. Germline values: CDR1 SGDLS, CDR2 YYNGEE. This CDR3 contains 14 residues.

The chain combines TRBV5-1 with TRBJ2-1, with D unclear. This CDR3 spans 14 amino acids. V was shortened by 4 bases and J by 5 bases, with 13 bases between the two germline ends. Germline values: CDR1 SGHRS, CDR2 YFSETQ. The CDR3 nucleotides read TGCGCCAGCAGCCCGGCCTCTATTAACAATGAGCAGTTCTTC. Its translation is CASSPASINNEQFF.

DNA for the CDR3: TGCGCCAGCAGCTTGGCGTTGGACACAGATACGCAGTATTTT. Its translation: CASSLALDTDTQYF. This sequence joins TRBV5-1 and TRBJ2-3, with D uncertain. The CDR3 contains 14 residues. CDR1 is SGHRS and CDR2 is YFSETQ in the germline V gene. V gave up 0 bases and J gave up 2 bases, with 7 bases separating them.

The chain combines TRBV7-2 with TRBJ1-2; D remains ambiguous. V lost 1 base and J 8 bases, leaving 14 bases between the germline ends. Per the germline V gene, CDR1 is SGHTA and CDR2 is FQGNSA. The length of the CDR3 is 14 residues. The DNA of the CDR3 is TGTGCCAGCAGCTTAGGTACGAGGGATGGAGGCTACACCTTC. Its translation: CASSLGTRDGGYTF.

This clonotype was detected once. The V gene is TRBV27, the J gene TRBJ2-5, with a tentative D call TRBD1 (6 bases). Judging by the DNA end, TRBJ2-7 fits better; the J call may be wrong. This CDR3 is built from 13 residues. Germline V lookup: CDR1 MNHEY, CDR2 SMNVEV (reference sequence). The CDR3 loop is CASSFPTGYEQYF. The CDR3, as DNA: TGTGCCAGCAGTTTTCCGACAGGTTACGAGCAGTACTTC.

The gene calls are TRBV29-1 and TRBJ2-1; 10 bases are shared with TRBD2. This CDR3 spans 14 amino acids. CDR1 SQVTM and CDR2 ANQGSEA come from the germline V gene. The junction had 5 bases not matched to a gene; V was cut back by 4 bases and J by 5 bases. As DNA, the CDR3 is TGCAGCGTTGCCTCCGGGACTAGCGACAATGAGCAGTTCTTC. Translated: CSVASGTSDNEQFF.

The chain joins TRBV6-5 to TRBJ1-1, with 9 bases that match TRBD1. Germline CDR1 MNHEY, CDR2 SVGAGI. The CDR3 extends over 14 amino acids. V lost 8 bases, J lost 0 bases, and 4 bases stayed unmatched. The CDR3 coding sequence is TGTGCCAGCGGGACAGGGCAAATGAACACTGAAGCTTTCTTT. Residues: CASGTGQMNTEAFF.

V usage is TRBV6-5 and J usage is TRBJ1-5; D gene unclear. The CDR3 runs 14 residues. The germline V gene has CDR1 MNHEY and CDR2 SVGAGI. V was clipped by 5 bases and J by 4 bases, with 12 bases between them. Here the CDR3 reads CASSRVVSNQPQHF. CDR3 in DNA: TGTGCCAGCAGTCGAGTCGTGAGTAATCAGCCCCAGCATTTT.

The genes are TRBV7-9 and TRBJ2-1; D perhaps matches TRBD2 (6 bases). CDR1 is SEHNR, CDR2 FQNEAQ, per germline (reference sequence). V was clipped by 6 bases and J by 1 base, with 10 bases between them. The CDR3 covers 14 residues. CDR3 nucleotides: TGTGCCAGCAGTAGCGGAGCGTCCTACAATGAGCAGTTCTTC. Translated: CASSSGASYNEQFF.

The chain employs TRBV2 and TRBJ2-5; no firm D call. This CDR3 is 12 amino acids long. Germline CDR1 and CDR2: SNHLY and FYNNEI. Trimming left V 4 bases short and J 5 bases short, with 8 bases between. CDR3 protein: CASSGSLETQYF. CDR3 DNA: TGTGCCAGCAGTGGCAGTCTGGAGACCCAGTACTTC. The whole variable domain, filled in from reference TRBV2 and TRBJ2-5, reads EPEVTQTPSHQVTQMGQEVILRCVPISNHLYFYWYRQILGQKVEFLVSFYNNEISEKSEIFDDQFSVERPDGSNFTLKIRSTKLEDSAMYFCASSGSLETQYFGPGTRLLVL.

The J gene is TRBJ1-1, the V gene TRBV12-3 or TRBV12-4, with D unclear. Between the trimmed V and J ends, which lost 2 bases and 3 bases, there was a span of 7 bases. CDR3 length: 13 amino acids. This chain's CDR3 is CASSLSPYTEAFF. For the CDR3, the DNA is TGTGCCAGCAGTTTATCCCCCTACACTGAAGCTTTCTTT.

As for this clonotype: At one end the junction does not follow the germline gene, possibly because of a read error. V is TRBV7-9 and J is TRBJ2-1, with 8 bases lining up with TRBD2. The CDR3 sequence is 14 residues long. CDR1 and CDR2 (germline): SEHNR, FQNEAQ (reference sequence). This chain's CDR3 is CASSLLASGNEQFF. The CDR3 bases are TGTGCCAGTAGCTTATTAGCTAGCGGGAATGAGCAGTTCTTC. Full variable domain (missing parts from reference TRBV7-9 and TRBJ2-1): DTGVSQNPRHKITKRGQNVTFRCDPISEHNRLYWYRQTLGQGPEFLTYFQNEAQLEKSRLLSDRFSAERPKGSFSTLEIQRTEQGDSAMYLCASSLLASGNEQFFGPGTRLTVL.

The chain is built from TRBV5-6 and TRBJ2-5; the D is unclear. V lost 2 bases and J lost 11, with 13 bases in between. This CDR3 has 12 amino acids. Per germline, CDR1 SGHDT and CDR2 YYEEEE. CDR3 coding DNA: TGTGCCAGCAGCTTTATCACGGGTGAGCAGTACTTC. Its protein product is CASSFITGEQYF.

This clonotype occurred a few times. The rearrangement uses TRBV20-1 and TRBJ2-7; D unclear. The CDR3 runs to 15 residues. Germline lookup yields CDR1 DFQATT and CDR2 SNEGSKA (reference sequence). The germline V and J ends were trimmed by 1 base and 7 bases, with 20 bases remaining between them. The CDR3 protein is CSARGASSSYNEQYF. The CDR3 DNA reads TGCAGTGCTAGAGGGGCCTCGAGCTCCTACAATGAGCAGTACTTC.

The chain links TRBV20-1 to TRBJ2-5, with a possible D match to TRBD1 (6 bases). This CDR3 is built from 13 residues. V shed 2 bases and J shed 4 bases, with 11 bases lying between them. The germline gives CDR1 DFQATT, CDR2 SNEGSKA (reference sequence). CDR3 protein: CSARQGRLETQYF. In DNA, the CDR3 is TGCAGTGCTAGACAGGGGCGCCTAGAGACCCAGTACTTC.

The genes are TRBV4-2 and TRBJ2-1, with D maybe TRBD2 (6 bases). The germline V gene has CDR1 LGHNA and CDR2 YNFKEQ. Trimming cost V 4 bases and J 5 bases, with 18 bases left between them. This CDR3 is 16 amino acids long. This chain's CDR3 is CASSPSGLANDNEQFF. CDR3 DNA sequence: TGTGCCAGCAGCCCTTCTGGGCTAGCGAACGACAATGAGCAGTTCTTC.

This chain uses TRBV20-1 with TRBJ2-1, with D uncertain. CDR1 is DFQATT, CDR2 SNEGSKA, per germline (reference sequence). The V end lost 6 bases, the J end lost 9 bases, and 12 bases lay between the germline ends. The CDR3 contains 11 residues. CDR3 coding DNA: TGCAGTGCCCCGCTCCCCCCTGAGCAGTTCTTC. Residues: CSAPLPPEQFF.

The rearrangement joins TRBV20-1 to TRBJ1-1; D may be TRBD1 (5 bases). The CDR3 length is 13 residues. V lost 3 bases to trimming and J lost 4 bases, with 12 bases between them. Germline lookup yields CDR1 DFQATT and CDR2 SNEGSKA (reference sequence). The CDR3 sequence is CSARGGIGTEAFF. The CDR3, as DNA: TGCAGTGCTAGGGGGGGGATCGGCACTGAAGCTTTCTTT.

This clonotype was counted only a few times. The V call is TRBV2, the J call TRBJ1-2; TRBD1 matches 8 bases. After removal of 6 bases from V and 5 bases from J, the junction contained 8 bases not matched to a gene. The CDR3 has 14 amino acids. The germline V gene encodes CDR1 SNHLY and CDR2 FYNNEI. The CDR3 DNA sequence: TGTGCCAGCAGGACCCCTGACAGGGGATATGGCTACACCTTC. Translated, it gives CASRTPDRGYGYTF.

This clonotype was seen more than once but under ten times. The chain has TRBV29-1 and TRBJ2-2; 7 nucleotides line up with TRBD1. The V gene's germline CDR1 is SQVTM and CDR2 ANQGSEA. The CDR3 covers 15 residues. V was clipped by 4 bases and J by 0 bases; unmatched bases: 5. CDR3 loop: CSVADRLTNTGELFF. The CDR3, as DNA: TGCAGCGTTGCGGACAGGTTAACGAACACCGGGGAGCTGTTTTTT.